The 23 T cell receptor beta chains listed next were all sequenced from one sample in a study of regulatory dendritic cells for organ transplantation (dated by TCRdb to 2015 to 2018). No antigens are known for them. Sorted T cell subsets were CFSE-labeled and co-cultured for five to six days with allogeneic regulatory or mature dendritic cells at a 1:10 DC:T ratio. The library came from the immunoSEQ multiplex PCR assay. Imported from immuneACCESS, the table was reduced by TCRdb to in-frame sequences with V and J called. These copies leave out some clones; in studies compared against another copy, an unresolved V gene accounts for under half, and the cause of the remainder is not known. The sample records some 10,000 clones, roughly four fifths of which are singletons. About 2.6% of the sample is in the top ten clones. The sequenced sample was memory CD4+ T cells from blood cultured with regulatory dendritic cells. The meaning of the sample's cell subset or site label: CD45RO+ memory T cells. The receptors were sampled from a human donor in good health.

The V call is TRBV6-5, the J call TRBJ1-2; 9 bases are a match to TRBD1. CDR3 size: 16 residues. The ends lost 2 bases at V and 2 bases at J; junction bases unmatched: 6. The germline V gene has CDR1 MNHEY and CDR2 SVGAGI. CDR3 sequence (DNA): TGTGCCAGCAGTTACCTCCGACAGGGGGGGAACTATGGCTACACCTTC. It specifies CASSYLRQGGNYGYTF.

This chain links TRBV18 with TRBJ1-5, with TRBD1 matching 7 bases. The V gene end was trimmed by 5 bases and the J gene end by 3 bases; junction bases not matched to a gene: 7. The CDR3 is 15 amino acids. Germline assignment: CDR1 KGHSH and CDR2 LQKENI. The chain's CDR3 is CASSVTTGTNQPQHF. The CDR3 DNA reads TGTGCCAGCTCAGTTACGACAGGGACCAATCAGCCCCAGCATTTT.

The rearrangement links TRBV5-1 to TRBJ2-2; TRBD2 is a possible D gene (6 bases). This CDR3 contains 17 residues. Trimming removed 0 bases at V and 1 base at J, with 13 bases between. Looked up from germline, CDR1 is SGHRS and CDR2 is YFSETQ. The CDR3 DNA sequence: TGCGCCAGCAGCTTGGCCGTTACCGGGGGGAACACCGGGGAGCTGTTTTTT. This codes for CASSLAVTGGNTGELFF.

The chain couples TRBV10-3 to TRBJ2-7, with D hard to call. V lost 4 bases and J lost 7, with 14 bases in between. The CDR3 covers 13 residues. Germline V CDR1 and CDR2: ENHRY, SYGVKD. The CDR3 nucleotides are TGTGCCATCAGTGGAGGTAGATCAGAAGAGCAGTACTTC. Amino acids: CAISGGRSEEQYF.

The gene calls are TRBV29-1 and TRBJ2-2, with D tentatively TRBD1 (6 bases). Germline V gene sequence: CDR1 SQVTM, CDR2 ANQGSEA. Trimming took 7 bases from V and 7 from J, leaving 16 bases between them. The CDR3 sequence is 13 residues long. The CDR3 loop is CSAIQAGVGELFF. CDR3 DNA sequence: TGCAGCGCGATCCAAGCAGGGGTCGGGGAGCTGTTTTTT.

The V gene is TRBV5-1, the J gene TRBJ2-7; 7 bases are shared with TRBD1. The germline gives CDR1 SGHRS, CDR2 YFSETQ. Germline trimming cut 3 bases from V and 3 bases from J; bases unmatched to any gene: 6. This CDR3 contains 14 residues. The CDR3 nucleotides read TGCGCCAGCAGCTCAATCGGGACAGACTACGAGCAGTACTTC. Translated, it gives CASSSIGTDYEQYF. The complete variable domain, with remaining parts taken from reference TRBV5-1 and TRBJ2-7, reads KAGVTQTPRYLIKTRGQQVTLSCSPISGHRSVSWYQQTPGQGLQFLFEYFSETQRNKGNFPGRFSGRQFSNSRSEMNVSTLELGDSALYLCASSSIGTDYEQYFGPGTRLTVT.

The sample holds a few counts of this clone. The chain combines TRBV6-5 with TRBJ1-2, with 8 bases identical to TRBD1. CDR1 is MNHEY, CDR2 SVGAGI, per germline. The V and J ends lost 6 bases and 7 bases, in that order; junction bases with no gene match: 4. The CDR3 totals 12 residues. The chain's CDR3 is CASRQGVFGYTF. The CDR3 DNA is TGTGCCAGCAGACAGGGGGTATTTGGCTACACCTTC.

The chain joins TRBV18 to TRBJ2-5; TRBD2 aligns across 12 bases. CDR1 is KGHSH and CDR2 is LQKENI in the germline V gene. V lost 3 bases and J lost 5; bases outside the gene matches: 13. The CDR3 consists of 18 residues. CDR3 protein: CASSPRLAGAPGYETQYF. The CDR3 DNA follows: TGTGCCAGCTCACCGAGACTAGCGGGGGCCCCGGGATATGAGACCCAGTACTTC.

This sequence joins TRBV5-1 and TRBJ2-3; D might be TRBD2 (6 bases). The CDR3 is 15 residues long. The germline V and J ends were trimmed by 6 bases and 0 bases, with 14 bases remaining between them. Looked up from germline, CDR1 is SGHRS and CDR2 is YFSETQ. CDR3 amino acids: CASTSGGASTDTQYF. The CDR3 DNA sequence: TGCGCCAGCACCTCAGGCGGGGCAAGCACAGATACGCAGTATTTT.

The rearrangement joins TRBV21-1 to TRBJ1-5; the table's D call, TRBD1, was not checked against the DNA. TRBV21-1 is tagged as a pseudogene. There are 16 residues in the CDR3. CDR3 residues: CASSMVGAYSNQPQHF. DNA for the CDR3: TGTGCCAGCAGTATGGTGGGGGCGTATAGCAATCAGCCCCAGCATTTT.

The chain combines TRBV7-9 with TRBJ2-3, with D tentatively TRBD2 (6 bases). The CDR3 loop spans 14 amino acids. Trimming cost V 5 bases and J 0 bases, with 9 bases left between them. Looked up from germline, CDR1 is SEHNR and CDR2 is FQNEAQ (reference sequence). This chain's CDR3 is CASSQGTSTDTQYF. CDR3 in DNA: TGTGCCAGCAGCCAAGGGACTAGCACAGATACGCAGTATTTT.

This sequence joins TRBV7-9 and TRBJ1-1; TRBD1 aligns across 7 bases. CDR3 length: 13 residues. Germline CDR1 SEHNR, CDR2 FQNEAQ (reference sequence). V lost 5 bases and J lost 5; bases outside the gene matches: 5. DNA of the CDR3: TGTGCCAGCAGCCCAACAGGGGTAACTGAAGCTTTCTTT. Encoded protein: CASSPTGVTEAFF.

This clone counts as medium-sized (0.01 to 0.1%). The CDR3 DNA is TGTGCCAGCAGCCAGGGGGCAGGCCTGAACACTGAAGCTTTCTTT. This sequence encodes CASSQGAGLNTEAFF. The chain has TRBV5-6 and TRBJ1-1; 8 nucleotides line up with TRBD1. Germline V gives CDR1 SGHDT, CDR2 YYEEEE. J gave up 0 bases and V 4 bases, and 5 bases lay outside the gene matches. This CDR3 region has 15 residues.

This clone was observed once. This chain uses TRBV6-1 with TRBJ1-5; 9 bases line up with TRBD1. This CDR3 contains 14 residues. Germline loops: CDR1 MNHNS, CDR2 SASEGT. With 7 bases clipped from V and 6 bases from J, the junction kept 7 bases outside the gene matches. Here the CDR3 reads CASNLDRGFQPQHF. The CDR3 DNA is TGTGCCAGCAATCTGGACAGGGGATTTCAGCCCCAGCATTTT.

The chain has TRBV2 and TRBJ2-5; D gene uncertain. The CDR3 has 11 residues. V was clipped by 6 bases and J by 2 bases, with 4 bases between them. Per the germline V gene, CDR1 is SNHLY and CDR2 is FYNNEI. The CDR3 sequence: CASSQQETQYF. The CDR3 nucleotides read TGTGCCAGCAGCCAACAAGAGACCCAGTACTTC. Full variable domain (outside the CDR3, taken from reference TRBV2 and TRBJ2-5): EPEVTQTPSHQVTQMGQEVILRCVPISNHLYFYWYRQILGQKVEFLVSFYNNEISEKSEIFDDQFSVERPDGSNFTLKIRSTKLEDSAMYFCASSQQETQYFGPGTRLLVL.

The CDR3 DNA is TGTGCCAGCAGCTTCATAGCGGGGGCCCAAGAGACCCAGTACTTC. This gives the protein CASSFIAGAQETQYF. V and J are TRBV7-3 and TRBJ2-5; 9 nucleotides line up with TRBD2. Germline lookup yields CDR1 SGHTA and CDR2 FQGTGA. With V trimmed by 3 bases and J by 1 base, 3 bases remained unmatched. There are 15 residues in the CDR3.

The CDR3 region has the DNA TGTGCCAGCAGCGACGACAGGGGGATGAGTGGCTACACCTTC. Translation gives CASSDDRGMSGYTF. The chain uses TRBV2 and TRBJ1-2; 9 bases align to TRBD1. Germline lookup yields CDR1 SNHLY and CDR2 FYNNEI. V shed 6 bases, J shed 7 bases, and the junction held 9 bases outside the gene matches. The CDR3 extends over 14 amino acids.

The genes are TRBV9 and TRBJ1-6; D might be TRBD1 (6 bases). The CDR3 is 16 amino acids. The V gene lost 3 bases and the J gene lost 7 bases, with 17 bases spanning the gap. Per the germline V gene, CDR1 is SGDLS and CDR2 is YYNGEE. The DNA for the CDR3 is TGTGCCAGCAGCGAACGATCACAGGGTGGAAATTCACCCCTCCACTTT. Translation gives CASSERSQGGNSPLHF.

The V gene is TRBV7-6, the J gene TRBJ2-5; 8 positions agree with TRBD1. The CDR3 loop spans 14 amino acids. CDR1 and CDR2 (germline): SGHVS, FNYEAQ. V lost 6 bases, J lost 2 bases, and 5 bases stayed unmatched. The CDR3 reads CASRLGTGQETQYF. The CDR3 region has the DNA TGTGCCAGCAGGCTAGGGACAGGACAAGAGACCCAGTACTTC.

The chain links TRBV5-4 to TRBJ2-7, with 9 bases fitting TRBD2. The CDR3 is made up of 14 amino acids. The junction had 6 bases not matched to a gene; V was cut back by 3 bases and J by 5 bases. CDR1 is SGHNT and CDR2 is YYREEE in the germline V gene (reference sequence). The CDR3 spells CASSSAGGGNEQYF. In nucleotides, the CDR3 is TGTGCCAGCAGCTCAGCGGGGGGTGGGAACGAGCAGTACTTC.

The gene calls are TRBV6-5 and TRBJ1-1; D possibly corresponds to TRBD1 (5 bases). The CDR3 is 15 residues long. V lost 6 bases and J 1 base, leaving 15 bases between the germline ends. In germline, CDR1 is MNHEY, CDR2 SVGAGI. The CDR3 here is CASRPTLQGNTEAFF. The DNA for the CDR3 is TGTGCCAGCAGACCAACTCTCCAGGGGAACACTGAAGCTTTCTTT.

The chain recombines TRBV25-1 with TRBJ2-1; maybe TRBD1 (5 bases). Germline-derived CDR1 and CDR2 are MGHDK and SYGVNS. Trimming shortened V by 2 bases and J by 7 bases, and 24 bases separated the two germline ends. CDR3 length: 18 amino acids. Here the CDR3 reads CASSEIEGADPKLNEQFF. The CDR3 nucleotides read TGTGCCAGCAGTGAAATAGAAGGGGCCGACCCCAAACTGAATGAGCAGTTCTTC.

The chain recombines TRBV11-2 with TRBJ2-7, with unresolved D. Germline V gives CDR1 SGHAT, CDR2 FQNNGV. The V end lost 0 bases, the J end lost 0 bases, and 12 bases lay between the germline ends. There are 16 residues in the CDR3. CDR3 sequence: CASSLDSRSSSYEQYF. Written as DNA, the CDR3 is TGTGCCAGCAGCTTAGATTCAAGGTCTAGCTCCTACGAGCAGTACTTC.